What follows describes a single T cell receptor beta chain. The data are from a study of blood T cell repertoires in COVID-19. Study context: Acute and convalescent COVID-19 samples came from the United States, Italy and Spain.

The recovered donors of Cohort 3 showed two negative PCRs, clearance, or symptom resolution. CDR3 length: 13 residues. Germline V lookup: CDR1 LNHDA, CDR2 SQIVND (reference sequence). Trimming pared 6 bases from V and 1 base from J, leaving 9 bases between. Assay used: immunoSEQ multiplex PCR; TCRdb lists only in-frame clones, some missing. The profile shows some 330,000 clones, approximately 84% of them singletons. The source is a man aged 25 to 40 who had recovered from COVID-19. Sample: PBMCs or T cells enriched from blood (not recorded which). V is TRBV19 and J is TRBJ1-1; D gene ambiguous. The DNA for the CDR3 is TGTGCCAGTAGGATACAGTCGAACACTGAAGCTTTCTTT. Translated, it gives CASRIQSNTEAFF.